Each of the 8 T cell receptor beta chains below was sequenced from the same sample in a study of Ad26.COV2.S vaccination and SARS-CoV-2 variants. Assay used: immunoSEQ multiplex PCR; TCRdb lists only in-frame clones, some missing. The sample shows around 250,000 clones, around 87% of them seen only once. Specified treatment: roughly 18 received Ad26.COV2.S at low or high dose, single or two shots; 5 received placebo; per-sample allocation not given. Specimen acquisition occurred on day 63 following the initial vaccine or placebo injection. Sequencing was performed on peripheral blood, taken in a trial of Ad26.COV2.S vaccine versus placebo. The receptor source for this set is a person aged 18 to 65 who received the Ad26.COV2.S COVID-19 vaccine or a placebo.

The V gene is TRBV5-1, the J gene TRBJ1-1; the D is unclear. Germline CDR1 and CDR2: SGHRS and YFSETQ. The CDR3 sequence is 13 residues long. V gave up 4 bases and J gave up 5 bases, with 12 bases separating them. The CDR3 region is CASSLQLETEAFF. The CDR3 DNA is TGCGCCAGCAGCCTGCAATTAGAAACTGAAGCTTTCTTT.

The rearrangement links TRBV28 to TRBJ1-1; 7 bases fit TRBD1. This CDR3 has 14 residues. Germline assignment: CDR1 MDHEN and CDR2 SYDVKM. V dropped 3 bases and J dropped 7; count of bases not matched to a gene: 8. The CDR3 is CASSFNNRGGEAFF. For the CDR3, the DNA is TGTGCCAGCAGTTTTAATAACAGGGGTGGTGAAGCTTTCTTT. Full variable domain (outside the CDR3, taken from reference TRBV28 and TRBJ1-1): DVKVTQSSRYLVKRTGEKVFLECVQDMDHENMFWYRQDPGLGLRLIYFSYDVKMKEKGDIPEGYSVSREKKERFSLILESASTNQTSMYLCASSFNNRGGEAFFGQGTRLTVV.

The chain combines TRBV18 with TRBJ2-1; 10 bases line up with TRBD1. V shed 3 bases, J shed 6 bases, and the junction held 17 bases outside the gene matches. The CDR3 has 19 residues. CDR1 and CDR2 (germline): KGHSH, LQKENI. CDR3 region: CASSPLSLSWDRGLNEQFF. The CDR3 DNA reads TGTGCCAGCTCACCTCTTTCGCTATCCTGGGACAGGGGTCTCAATGAGCAGTTCTTC.

The rearrangement links TRBV12-5 to TRBJ2-4; D gene ambiguous. The CDR3 length is 16 residues. The germline V gene encodes CDR1 LGHNT and CDR2 FRNRAP. The germline V and J ends were trimmed by 4 bases and 7 bases, with 20 bases remaining between them. The CDR3 loop is CASGSTPSGELNIQYF. The CDR3 DNA is TGTGCTAGTGGTTCGACACCGTCTGGCGAGTTGAACATTCAGTACTTC.

This rearrangement joins TRBV9 to TRBJ1-1, with D perhaps TRBD1 (5 bases). This CDR3 has 13 residues. The V and J ends lost 3 bases and 5 bases respectively, with 11 bases between them. Germline V gives CDR1 SGDLS, CDR2 YYNGEE. This CDR3 is CASSAQGRTEAFF. As DNA, the CDR3 is TGTGCCAGCAGCGCCCAGGGCAGAACTGAAGCTTTCTTT.

V and J are TRBV18 and TRBJ2-7, with D perhaps TRBD1 (6 bases). The CDR3 runs 15 residues. Per germline, CDR1 KGHSH and CDR2 LQKENI. V was clipped by 0 bases and J by 2 bases, with 11 bases between them. The CDR3 DNA reads as TGTGCCAGCTCACCACCGGCCAGGGGAGCCTACGAGCAGTACTTC. Protein product: CASSPPARGAYEQYF.

The chain carries TRBV4-3 and TRBJ1-3; no clear D. The ends were cut back, 0 bases at V and 2 bases at J, with 11 bases in the middle. This CDR3 has 16 amino acids. The germline V gene has CDR1 LGHNA and CDR2 YSLEER. CDR3 bases: TGCGCCAGCAGCCAAGATAGTTCAGGAGCTGGAAACACCATATATTTT. Translation: CASSQDSSGAGNTIYF.

The chain uses TRBV7-8 and TRBJ1-1; 9 bases align to TRBD1. With V trimmed by 5 bases and J by 5 bases, 12 bases remained unmatched. CDR1 is SGHVS and CDR2 is FQNEAQ in the germline V gene. This CDR3 comprises 16 residues. The CDR3 DNA reads TGTGCCAGCAGCCCTCACACCGGGACAGGGTCAACTGAAGCTTTCTTT. Translation gives CASSPHTGTGSTEAFF.